This T cell receptor beta chain was sequenced during a study of blood T cell repertoires in COVID-19. Generated by immunoSEQ multiplex PCR, the TCRdb table keeps only in-frame clones and is missing some. The sample consists of fewer than 200,000 clones, about 83% of them appearing once. This study enrolled people aged 18 to 89 from around 26 US geographic areas. CDR1 and CDR2 (germline): GTSNPN, SVGIG (reference sequence). The CDR3 totals 16 residues. Trimming cost V 2 bases and J 3 bases; bases outside gene matches: 9. The receptor was isolated from a woman in her fifties or sixties in a cohort exposed to, infected with or recovered from COVID-19 (not recorded which). The rearrangement joins TRBV30 to TRBJ2-3; 9 bases are shared with TRBD2. The sample comprised PBMCs or T cells enriched from blood (not recorded which). The CDR3 region is CAWSLSGAGGTDTQYF. The CDR3 DNA reads TGTGCCTGGAGTTTGTCGGGAGCGGGGGGAACAGATACGCAGTATTTT.